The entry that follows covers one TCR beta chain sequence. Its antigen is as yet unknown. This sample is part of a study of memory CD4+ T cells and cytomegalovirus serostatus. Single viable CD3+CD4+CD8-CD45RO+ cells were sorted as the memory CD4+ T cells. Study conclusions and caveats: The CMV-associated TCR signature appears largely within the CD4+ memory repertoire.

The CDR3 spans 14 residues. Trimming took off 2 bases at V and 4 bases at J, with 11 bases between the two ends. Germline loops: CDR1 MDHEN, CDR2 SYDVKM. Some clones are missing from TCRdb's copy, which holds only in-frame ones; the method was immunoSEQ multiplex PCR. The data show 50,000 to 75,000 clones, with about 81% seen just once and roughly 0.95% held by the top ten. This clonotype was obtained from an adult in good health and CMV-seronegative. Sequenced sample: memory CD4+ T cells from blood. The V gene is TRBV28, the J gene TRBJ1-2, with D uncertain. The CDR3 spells CASSLVQAVYGYTF. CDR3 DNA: TGTGCCAGCAGTTTAGTGCAGGCTGTCTATGGCTACACCTTC.